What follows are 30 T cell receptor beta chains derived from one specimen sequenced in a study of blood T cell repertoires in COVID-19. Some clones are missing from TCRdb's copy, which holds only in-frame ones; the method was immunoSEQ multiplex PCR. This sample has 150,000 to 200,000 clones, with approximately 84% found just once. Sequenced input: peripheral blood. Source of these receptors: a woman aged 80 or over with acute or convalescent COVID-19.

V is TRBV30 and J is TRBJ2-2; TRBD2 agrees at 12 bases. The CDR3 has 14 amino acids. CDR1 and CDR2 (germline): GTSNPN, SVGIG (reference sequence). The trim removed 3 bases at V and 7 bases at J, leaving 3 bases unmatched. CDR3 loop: CAWRGLAGGGELFF. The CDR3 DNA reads TGTGCCTGGAGGGGACTAGCGGGTGGCGGGGAGCTGTTTTTT.

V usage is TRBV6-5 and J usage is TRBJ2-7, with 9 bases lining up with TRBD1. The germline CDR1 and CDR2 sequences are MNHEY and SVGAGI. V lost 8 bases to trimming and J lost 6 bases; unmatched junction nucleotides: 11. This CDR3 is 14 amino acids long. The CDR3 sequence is CASGVRGQGGEQYF. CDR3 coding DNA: TGTGCCAGCGGAGTAAGGGGACAGGGCGGCGAGCAGTACTTC.

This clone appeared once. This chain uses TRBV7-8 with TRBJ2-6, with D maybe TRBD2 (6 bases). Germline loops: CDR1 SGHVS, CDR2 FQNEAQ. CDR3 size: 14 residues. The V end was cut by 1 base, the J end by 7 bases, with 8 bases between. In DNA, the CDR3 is TGTGCCAGCAGCTTAGTCGGGGGAGCCAACGTCCTGACTTTC. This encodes CASSLVGGANVLTF.

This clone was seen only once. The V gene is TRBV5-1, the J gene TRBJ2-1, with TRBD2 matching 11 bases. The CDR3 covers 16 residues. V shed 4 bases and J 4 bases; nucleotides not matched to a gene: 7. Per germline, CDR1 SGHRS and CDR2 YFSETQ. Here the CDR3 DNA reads TGCGCCAGCAGCCCCGGGACTAGCGGCCAGTACAATGAGCAGTTCTTC. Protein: CASSPGTSGQYNEQFF.

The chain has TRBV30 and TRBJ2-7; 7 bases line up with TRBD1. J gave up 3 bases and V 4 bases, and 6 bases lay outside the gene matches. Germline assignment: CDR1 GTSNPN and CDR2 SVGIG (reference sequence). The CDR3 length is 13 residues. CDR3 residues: CAWIPTGNYEQYF. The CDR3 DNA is TGTGCCTGGATACCGACAGGGAACTACGAGCAGTACTTC.

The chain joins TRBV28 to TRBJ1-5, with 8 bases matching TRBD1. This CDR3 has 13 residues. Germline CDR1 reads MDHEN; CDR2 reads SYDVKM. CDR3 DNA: TGTGCTGGATCGACAGGGGCAAGACAGCCCCAGCATTTT. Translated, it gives CAGSTGARQPQHF.

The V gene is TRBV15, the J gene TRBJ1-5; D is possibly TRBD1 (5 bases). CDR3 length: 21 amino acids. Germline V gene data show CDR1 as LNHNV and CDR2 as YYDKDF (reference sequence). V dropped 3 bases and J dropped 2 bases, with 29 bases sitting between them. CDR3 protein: CATSSGDIGAWVVYGNQPQHF. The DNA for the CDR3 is TGTGCCACCAGCAGTGGCGACATTGGGGCTTGGGTGGTATACGGCAATCAGCCCCAGCATTTT.

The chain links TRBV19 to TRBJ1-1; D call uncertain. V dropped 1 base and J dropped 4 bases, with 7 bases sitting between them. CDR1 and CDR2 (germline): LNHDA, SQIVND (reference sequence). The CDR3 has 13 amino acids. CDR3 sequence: CASSIAVFTEAFF. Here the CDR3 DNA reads TGTGCCAGTAGTATAGCTGTGTTCACTGAAGCTTTCTTT.

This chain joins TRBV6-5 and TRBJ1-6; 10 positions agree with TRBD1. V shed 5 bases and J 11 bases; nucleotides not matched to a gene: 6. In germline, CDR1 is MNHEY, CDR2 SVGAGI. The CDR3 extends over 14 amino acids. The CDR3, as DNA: TGTGCCAGCAGTCCGCCGGGACAGGGGCCACCCCTCCACTTT. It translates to CASSPPGQGPPLHF.

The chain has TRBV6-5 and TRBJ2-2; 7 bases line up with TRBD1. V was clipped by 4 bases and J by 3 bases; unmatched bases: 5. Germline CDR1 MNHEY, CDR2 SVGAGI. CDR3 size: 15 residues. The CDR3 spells CASSFRGFDTGELFF. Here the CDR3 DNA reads TGTGCCAGCAGTTTCAGGGGGTTCGACACCGGGGAGCTGTTTTTT.

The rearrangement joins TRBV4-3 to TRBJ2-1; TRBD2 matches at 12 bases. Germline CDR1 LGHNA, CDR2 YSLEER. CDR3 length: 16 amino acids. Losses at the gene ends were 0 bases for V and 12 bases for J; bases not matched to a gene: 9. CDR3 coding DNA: TGCGCCAGCAGCCAAGATGGGGGACTAGCGGGCGATAGGCAGTTCTTC. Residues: CASSQDGGLAGDRQFF.

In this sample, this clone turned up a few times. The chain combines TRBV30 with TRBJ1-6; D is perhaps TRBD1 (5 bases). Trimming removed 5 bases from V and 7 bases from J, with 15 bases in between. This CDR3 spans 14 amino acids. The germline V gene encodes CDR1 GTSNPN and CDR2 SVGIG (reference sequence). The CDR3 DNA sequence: TGTGCCTGGCTCGAGTCGTGGGGCAATTCACCCCTCCACTTT. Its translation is CAWLESWGNSPLHF.

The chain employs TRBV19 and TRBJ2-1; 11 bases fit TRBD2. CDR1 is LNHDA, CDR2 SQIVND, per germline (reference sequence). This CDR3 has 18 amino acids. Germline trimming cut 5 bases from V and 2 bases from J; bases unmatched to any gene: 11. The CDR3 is CASSDVTSGVGTYNEQFF. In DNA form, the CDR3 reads TGTGCCAGTAGTGATGTGACTAGCGGGGTGGGGACCTACAATGAGCAGTTCTTC.

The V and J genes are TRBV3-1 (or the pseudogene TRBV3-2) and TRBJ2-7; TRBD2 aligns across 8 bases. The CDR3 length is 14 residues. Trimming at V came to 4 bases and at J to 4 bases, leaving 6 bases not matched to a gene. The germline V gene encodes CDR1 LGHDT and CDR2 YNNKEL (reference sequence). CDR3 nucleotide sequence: TGTGCCAGCAGCCCGAGCGGGAGTAGATACGAGCAGTACTTC. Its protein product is CASSPSGSRYEQYF.

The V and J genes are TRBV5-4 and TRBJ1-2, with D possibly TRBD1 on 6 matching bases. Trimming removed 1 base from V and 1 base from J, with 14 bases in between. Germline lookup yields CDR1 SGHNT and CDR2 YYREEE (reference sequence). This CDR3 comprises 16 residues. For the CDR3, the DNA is TGTGCCAGCAGCTTGCCATTGGACAGAAATAACTATGGCTACACCTTC. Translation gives CASSLPLDRNNYGYTF.

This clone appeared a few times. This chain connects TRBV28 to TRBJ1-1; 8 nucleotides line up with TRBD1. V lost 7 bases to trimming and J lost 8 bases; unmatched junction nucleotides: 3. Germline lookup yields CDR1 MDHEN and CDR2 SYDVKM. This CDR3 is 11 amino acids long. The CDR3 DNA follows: TGTGCCAGCACCGGGACAGGAGAAGCTTTCTTT. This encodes CASTGTGEAFF.

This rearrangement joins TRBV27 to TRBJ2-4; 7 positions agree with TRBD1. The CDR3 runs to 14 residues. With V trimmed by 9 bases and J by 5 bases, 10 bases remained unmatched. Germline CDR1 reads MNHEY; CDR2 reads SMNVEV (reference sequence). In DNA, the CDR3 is TGTGCCAGGAAGACCGGGACAGAAGAAAACATTCAGTACTTC. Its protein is CARKTGTEENIQYF.

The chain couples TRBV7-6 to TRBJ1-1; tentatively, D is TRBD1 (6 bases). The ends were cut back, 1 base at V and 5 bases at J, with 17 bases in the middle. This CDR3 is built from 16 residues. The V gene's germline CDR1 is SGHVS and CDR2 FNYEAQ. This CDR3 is CASSLGQVQDGTEAFF. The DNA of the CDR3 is TGTGCCAGCAGCTTAGGACAGGTCCAAGACGGGACTGAAGCTTTCTTT.

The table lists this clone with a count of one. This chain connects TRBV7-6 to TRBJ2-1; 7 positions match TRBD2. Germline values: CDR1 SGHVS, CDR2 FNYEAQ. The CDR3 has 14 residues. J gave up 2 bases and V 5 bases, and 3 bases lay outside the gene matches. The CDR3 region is CASSPSGAYNEQFF. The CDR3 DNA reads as TGTGCCAGCAGCCCGAGCGGGGCCTACAATGAGCAGTTCTTC.

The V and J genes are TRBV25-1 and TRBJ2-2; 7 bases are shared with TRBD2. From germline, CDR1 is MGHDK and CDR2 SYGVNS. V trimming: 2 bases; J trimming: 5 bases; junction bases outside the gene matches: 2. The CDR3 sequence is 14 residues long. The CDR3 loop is CASSERLATGELFF. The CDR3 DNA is TGTGCCAGCAGTGAAAGACTAGCAACCGGGGAGCTGTTTTTT.

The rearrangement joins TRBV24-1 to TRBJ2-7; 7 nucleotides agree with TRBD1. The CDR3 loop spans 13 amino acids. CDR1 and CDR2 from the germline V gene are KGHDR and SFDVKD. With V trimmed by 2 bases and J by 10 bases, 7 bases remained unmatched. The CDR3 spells CATSDSRDRTQYF. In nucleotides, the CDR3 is TGTGCCACCAGTGATTCCCGGGACAGAACTCAGTACTTC.

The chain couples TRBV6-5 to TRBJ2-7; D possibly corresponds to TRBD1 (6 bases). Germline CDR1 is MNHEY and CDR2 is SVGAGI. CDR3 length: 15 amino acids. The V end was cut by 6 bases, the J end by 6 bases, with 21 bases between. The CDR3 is CASRSGQSLGGEQYF. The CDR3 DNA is TGTGCCAGCAGATCTGGACAGTCTTTGGGTGGCGAGCAGTACTTC.

The CDR3, as DNA: TGTGCCAGCAGCGTCCCGGGACAGGGGCCCCCCACTGGAAACACCATATATTTT. Protein: CASSVPGQGPPTGNTIYF. This rearrangement joins TRBV9 to TRBJ1-3, with 10 bases identical to TRBD1. The germline V gene has CDR1 SGDLS and CDR2 YYNGEE. This CDR3 spans 18 amino acids. V lost 2 bases and J lost 2; bases outside the gene matches: 10. The whole variable domain, remainder taken from reference TRBV9 and TRBJ1-3, is DSGVTQTPKHLITATGQRVTLRCSPRSGDLSVYWYQQSLDQGLQFLIQYYNGEERAKGNILERFSAQQFPDLHSELNLSSLELGDSALYFCASSVPGQGPPTGNTIYFGEGSWLTVV.

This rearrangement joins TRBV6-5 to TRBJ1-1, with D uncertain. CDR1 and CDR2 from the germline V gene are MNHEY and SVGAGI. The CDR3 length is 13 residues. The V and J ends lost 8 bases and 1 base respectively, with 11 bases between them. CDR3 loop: CASGGFKNTEAFF. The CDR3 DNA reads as TGTGCCAGCGGCGGTTTTAAGAACACTGAAGCTTTCTTT.

CDR3 region: CATSRGEEADTQYF. CDR3 nucleotide sequence: TGTGCCACCAGCAGAGGCGAGGAGGCAGATACGCAGTATTTT. The chain uses TRBV15 and TRBJ2-3; possibly TRBD2 for D (5 bases). This CDR3 comprises 14 residues. The V gene lost 1 base and the J gene lost 4 bases, with 9 bases spanning the gap. CDR1 and CDR2 from the germline V gene are LNHNV and YYDKDF (reference sequence).

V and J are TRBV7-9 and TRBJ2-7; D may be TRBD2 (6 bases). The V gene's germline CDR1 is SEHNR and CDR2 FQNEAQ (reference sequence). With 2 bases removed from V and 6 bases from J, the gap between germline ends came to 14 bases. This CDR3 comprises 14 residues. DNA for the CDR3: TGTGCCAGCAGCTTAAACATCGGGACTGGCGAGCAGTACTTC. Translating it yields CASSLNIGTGEQYF. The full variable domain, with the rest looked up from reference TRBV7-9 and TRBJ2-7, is DTGVSQNPRHKITKRGQNVTFRCDPISEHNRLYWYRQTLGQGPEFLTYFQNEAQLEKSRLLSDRFSAERPKGSFSTLEIQRTEQGDSAMYLCASSLNIGTGEQYFGPGTRLTVT.

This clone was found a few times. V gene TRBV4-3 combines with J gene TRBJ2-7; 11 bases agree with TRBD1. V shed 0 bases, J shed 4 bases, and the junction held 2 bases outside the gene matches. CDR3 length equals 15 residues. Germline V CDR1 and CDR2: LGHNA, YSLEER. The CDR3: CASSQEGTGGYEQYF. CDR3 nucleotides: TGCGCCAGCAGCCAAGAGGGGACAGGGGGATACGAGCAGTACTTC.

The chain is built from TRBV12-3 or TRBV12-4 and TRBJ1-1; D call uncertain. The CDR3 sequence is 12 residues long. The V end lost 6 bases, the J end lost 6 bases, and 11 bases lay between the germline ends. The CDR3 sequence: CASRLGAAEAFF. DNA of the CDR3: TGTGCCAGCAGACTAGGAGCGGCTGAAGCTTTCTTT.

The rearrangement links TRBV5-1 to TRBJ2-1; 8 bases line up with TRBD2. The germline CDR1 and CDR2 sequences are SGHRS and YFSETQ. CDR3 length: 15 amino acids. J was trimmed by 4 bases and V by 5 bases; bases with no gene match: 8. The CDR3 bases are TGCGCCAGCAGGACGGGACTAGTGAGGTACAATGAGCAGTTCTTC. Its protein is CASRTGLVRYNEQFF.

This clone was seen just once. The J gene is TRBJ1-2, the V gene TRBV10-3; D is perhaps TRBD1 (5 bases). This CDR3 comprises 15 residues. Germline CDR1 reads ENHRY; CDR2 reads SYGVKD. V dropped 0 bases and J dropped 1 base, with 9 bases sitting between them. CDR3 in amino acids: CAISESGGGNYGYTF. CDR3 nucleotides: TGTGCCATCAGTGAGTCCGGGGGGGGTAACTATGGCTACACCTTC.